These 31 T cell receptor beta chains were all obtained from the same sample, sequenced in a study of T cell changes during pregnancy in multiple sclerosis. Repertoires were generated with immunoSEQ multiplex PCR, while TCRdb's copy carries only in-frame clones and drops some. Among around 65,000 clones listed, 90% were seen once. The sample here was peripheral blood, taken in the first trimester of pregnancy. The receptor set was obtained from a female donor in good health, enrolled as a control in a pregnancy study.

The chain links TRBV4-1 to TRBJ2-7; 8 bases line up with TRBD1. Germline loops: CDR1 MGHRA, CDR2 YSYEKL. V shed 3 bases, J shed 5 bases, and the junction held 12 bases outside the gene matches. This CDR3 comprises 16 residues. The CDR3 loop reads CASSQTTGGFNHEQYF. For the CDR3, the DNA is TGCGCCAGCAGCCAGACTACAGGGGGTTTTAACCACGAGCAGTACTTC.

The chain employs TRBV29-1 and TRBJ2-5; TRBD2 matches 8 bases. CDR1 and CDR2 from the germline V gene are SQVTM and ANQGSEA. CDR3 length equals 16 residues. V lost 5 bases and J lost 9; bases outside the gene matches: 20. The CDR3 region is CSVFGFGGADEVAQYF. In nucleotides, the CDR3 is TGCAGCGTTTTCGGGTTCGGGGGGGCCGACGAGGTGGCCCAGTACTTC.

The chain recombines TRBV7-9 with TRBJ2-3; 9 bases are a match to TRBD2. Germline V lookup: CDR1 SEHNR, CDR2 FQNEAQ (reference sequence). V lost 1 base, J lost 5 bases, and 7 bases stayed unmatched. The CDR3 sequence is 16 residues long. CDR3 sequence reads: CASSLGLAGEKDTQYF. The DNA for the CDR3 is TGTGCCAGCAGCTTAGGATTAGCGGGAGAGAAAGATACGCAGTATTTT.

DNA of the CDR3: TGTGCCAGCAGTTTATTAGACAGCTCCTACGAGCAGTACTTC. As protein: CASSLLDSSYEQYF. J is TRBJ2-7 and V is TRBV28; possible D gene TRBD1, 5 bases. Germline CDR1 and CDR2: MDHEN and SYDVKM. V was cut by 1 base and J by 0 bases, with 7 bases left in between. This CDR3 has 14 amino acids.

The chain is built from TRBV5-4 and TRBJ1-1; 7 bases fit TRBD1. The CDR3 is 16 amino acids. With 4 bases clipped from V and 1 base from J, the junction kept 10 bases outside the gene matches. The germline gives CDR1 SGHNT, CDR2 YYREEE (reference sequence). CDR3: CASSPGARGWNTEAFF. Here the CDR3 DNA reads TGTGCCAGCAGCCCTGGGGCCAGGGGGTGGAACACTGAAGCTTTCTTT.

V usage is TRBV6-5 and J usage is TRBJ1-1; 9 nucleotides agree with TRBD1. CDR1 MNHEY and CDR2 SVGAGI come from the germline V gene. There are 13 residues in the CDR3. Trimming cost V 10 bases and J 6 bases; bases outside gene matches: 9. CDR3 bases: TGTGCCACCGCGACAGGGGGGACGGCTGAAGCTTTCTTT. It yields the protein CATATGGTAEAFF.

The V gene is TRBV29-1, the J gene TRBJ1-4; 7 bases are shared with TRBD1. V trimming: 1 base; J trimming: 8 bases; junction bases outside the gene matches: 7. This CDR3 is 14 amino acids long. Germline V CDR1 and CDR2: SQVTM, ANQGSEA. As DNA, the CDR3 is TGCAGCGTTGAAGGGGACAGCCCCACCGAAAAACTGTTTTTT. Protein sequence: CSVEGDSPTEKLFF.

The rearrangement links TRBV29-1 to TRBJ1-2; 8 nucleotides agree with TRBD1. Losses at the gene ends were 3 bases for V and 2 bases for J; bases not matched to a gene: 5. There are 14 residues in the CDR3. CDR1 and CDR2 from the germline V gene are SQVTM and ANQGSEA. The DNA for the CDR3 is TGCAGCGTTGATACAGGGGGAAAGAACTATGGCTACACCTTC. Its translation: CSVDTGGKNYGYTF.

This chain connects TRBV5-5 to TRBJ1-1; 8 positions match TRBD1. Germline values: CDR1 SGHKS, CDR2 YYEKEE (reference sequence). With V trimmed by 3 bases and J by 1 base, 5 bases remained unmatched. This CDR3 comprises 15 residues. The CDR3 DNA reads TGTGCCAGCAGCTCCGACAGGGGTGCGAACACTGAAGCTTTCTTT. Residues: CASSSDRGANTEAFF.

The chain couples TRBV6-5 to TRBJ2-3; 7 bases map to TRBD2. V trimming: 5 bases; J trimming: 5 bases; junction bases outside the gene matches: 7. Germline assignment: CDR1 MNHEY and CDR2 SVGAGI. The CDR3 is 14 amino acids. This chain's CDR3 is CASSSVPGGDTQYF. As DNA, the CDR3 is TGTGCCAGCAGTAGTGTCCCGGGGGGAGATACGCAGTATTTT.

The V gene is TRBV7-9, the J gene TRBJ1-1; 7 bases fit TRBD1. CDR1 SEHNR and CDR2 FQNEAQ come from the germline V gene (reference sequence). The CDR3 spans 12 residues. Trimming took 2 bases from V and 11 from J; bases not matched to a gene: 5. For the CDR3, the DNA is TGTGCCAGCAGCTTATTTACAGGGGCCGCTTTCTTT. Its translation is CASSLFTGAAFF.

The CDR3 coding sequence is TGTGCCAGCAGCCCGGGGACAGGTGAAGCTTTCTTT. Translated, it gives CASSPGTGEAFF. The J gene is TRBJ1-1, the V gene TRBV7-9, with TRBD1 identical over 8 bases. Germline V gives CDR1 SEHNR, CDR2 FQNEAQ (reference sequence). V dropped 5 bases and J dropped 7; count of bases not matched to a gene: 3. CDR3 length equals 12 residues.

The chain uses TRBV18 and TRBJ2-7, with no clear D. Germline V gene lookup returns CDR1 KGHSH and CDR2 LQKENI. V dropped 2 bases and J dropped 3 bases, with 5 bases sitting between them. The CDR3 runs 12 residues. As DNA, the CDR3 is TGTGCCAGCTCACCAAGCATCTACGAGCAGTACTTC. This codes for CASSPSIYEQYF.

This chain connects TRBV5-8 to TRBJ2-4; unclear D gene. The CDR3 covers 17 residues. Germline CDR1 SGHTS, CDR2 YDEGEE. Trimming pared 0 bases from V and 6 bases from J, leaving 19 bases between. Here the CDR3 reads CASSLGIGPIPGNIQYF. Written as DNA, the CDR3 is TGTGCCAGCAGCTTGGGAATAGGTCCTATACCGGGAAACATTCAGTACTTC. Using reference TRBV5-8 and TRBJ2-4 for the parts outside the CDR3, the full variable domain is EAGVTQSPTHLIKTRGQQATLRCSPISGHTSVYWYQQALGLGLQFLLWYDEGEERNRGNFPPRFSGRQFPNYSSELNVNALELEDSALYLCASSLGIGPIPGNIQYFGAGTRLSVL.

This chain connects TRBV19 to TRBJ1-1; 7 bases line up with TRBD1. The CDR3 consists of 11 residues. Germline CDR1 reads LNHDA; CDR2 reads SQIVND (reference sequence). The V gene end was trimmed by 8 bases and the J gene end by 5 bases; junction bases not matched to a gene: 2. For the CDR3, the DNA is TGTGCCAGTTCGGACAGGACTGAAGCTTTCTTT. Residues: CASSDRTEAFF.

The V gene is TRBV28, the J gene TRBJ1-5; D is uncertain. V dropped 1 base and J dropped 3 bases, with 13 bases sitting between them. CDR1 and CDR2 (germline): MDHEN, SYDVKM. This CDR3 is built from 16 residues. CDR3 amino acids: CASSLLPGHNNQPQHF. The CDR3 DNA sequence: TGTGCCAGCAGTTTATTGCCAGGTCACAACAATCAGCCCCAGCATTTT. Full variable domain (remainder filled in from reference TRBV28 and TRBJ1-5): DVKVTQSSRYLVKRTGEKVFLECVQDMDHENMFWYRQDPGLGLRLIYFSYDVKMKEKGDIPEGYSVSREKKERFSLILESASTNQTSMYLCASSLLPGHNNQPQHFGDGTRLSIL.

The rearrangement joins TRBV28 to TRBJ1-1; tentatively, D is TRBD1 (6 bases). V shed 4 bases and J shed 2 bases, with 8 bases lying between them. The length of the CDR3 is 13 residues. Germline values: CDR1 MDHEN, CDR2 SYDVKM. This CDR3 is CASSYRENTEAFF. CDR3 nucleotides: TGTGCCAGCAGTTACAGGGAAAACACTGAAGCTTTCTTT.

This clone was detected once. The chain employs TRBV5-4 and TRBJ1-1, with 7 nucleotides matching TRBD1. V lost 2 bases, J lost 1 base, and 5 bases stayed unmatched. Germline values: CDR1 SGHNT, CDR2 YYREEE (reference sequence). CDR3 size: 15 residues. Here the CDR3 reads CASSLTTGSNTEAFF. The CDR3 nucleotides are TGTGCCAGCAGCTTAACGACAGGGTCGAACACTGAAGCTTTCTTT.

This sequence joins TRBV19 and TRBJ1-1; D perhaps matches TRBD1 (5 bases). CDR3 length: 16 residues. Germline V gives CDR1 LNHDA, CDR2 SQIVND (reference sequence). V was clipped by 2 bases and J by 0 bases, with 13 bases between them. CDR3 amino acids: CASSILQGALNTEAFF. The CDR3 DNA reads as TGTGCCAGTAGTATACTGCAGGGCGCATTGAACACTGAAGCTTTCTTT.

V and J are TRBV18 and TRBJ2-1, with TRBD2 identical over 13 bases. The CDR3 contains 13 residues. In germline, CDR1 is KGHSH, CDR2 LQKENI. The J segment lost 10 bases and the V segment lost 8 bases, leaving 5 bases of the junction unmatched. The CDR3 loop is CASIGLAGEEQFF. Here the CDR3 DNA reads TGTGCCAGCATCGGACTAGCGGGAGAAGAGCAGTTCTTC.

Only one count was recorded for this clone. This chain joins TRBV9 and TRBJ2-7, with 10 nucleotides matching TRBD1. Germline assignment: CDR1 SGDLS and CDR2 YYNGEE. The CDR3 runs to 16 residues. The J segment lost 2 bases and the V segment lost 3 bases, leaving 8 bases of the junction unmatched. The CDR3 loop reads CASSARGTGDPYEQYF. CDR3 in DNA: TGTGCCAGCAGCGCCAGAGGGACAGGGGACCCCTACGAGCAGTACTTC.

This chain's CDR3 is CASSKQGATEAFF. The CDR3 DNA reads TGTGCCAGTAGCAAACAGGGTGCCACTGAAGCTTTCTTT. The chain combines TRBV19 with TRBJ1-1; D possibly corresponds to TRBD1 (6 bases). The ends were cut back, 6 bases at V and 4 bases at J, with 12 bases in the middle. CDR3 length: 13 residues. The germline V gene has CDR1 LNHDA and CDR2 SQIVND (reference sequence).

This chain joins TRBV5-5 and TRBJ2-3, with no clear D. Germline loops: CDR1 SGHKS, CDR2 YYEKEE (reference sequence). V was shortened by 2 bases and J by 4 bases, with 8 bases between the two germline ends. This CDR3 has 13 residues. The CDR3 reads CASSLHNADTQYF. In DNA, the CDR3 is TGTGCCAGCAGCTTACATAACGCAGATACGCAGTATTTT.

The V gene is TRBV18, the J gene TRBJ1-3; D call uncertain. V lost 2 bases to trimming and J lost 0 bases, with 8 bases between them. The CDR3 spans 15 residues. CDR1 KGHSH and CDR2 LQKENI come from the germline V gene. The CDR3 sequence: CASSPSAGSGNTIYF. Written as DNA, the CDR3 is TGTGCCAGCTCACCATCGGCGGGCTCTGGAAACACCATATATTTT.

This sequence joins TRBV2 and TRBJ1-5; 11 nucleotides line up with TRBD1. CDR3 length equals 16 residues. Trimming at V came to 7 bases and at J to 4 bases, leaving 9 bases not matched to a gene. Germline V CDR1 and CDR2: SNHLY, FYNNEI. The CDR3 DNA sequence: TGTGCCAGCAATGGACAGGGGGCTTTAGAGAATCAGCCCCAGCATTTT. Translated: CASNGQGALENQPQHF. Full variable domain (remainder filled in from reference TRBV2 and TRBJ1-5): EPEVTQTPSHQVTQMGQEVILRCVPISNHLYFYWYRQILGQKVEFLVSFYNNEISEKSEIFDDQFSVERPDGSNFTLKIRSTKLEDSAMYFCASNGQGALENQPQHFGDGTRLSIL.

Turning to this clone: Other DNA sequences in the sample encode the same CDR3. The chain links TRBV11-2 to TRBJ2-5; D is possibly TRBD2 (6 bases). Germline CDR1 SGHAT, CDR2 FQNNGV. The CDR3 sequence is 13 residues long. V gave up 6 bases and J gave up 4 bases, with 12 bases separating them. The CDR3 bases are TGTGCCAGCAGTCCGGGGGTCCGAGAGACCCAGTACTTC. Its protein is CASSPGVRETQYF.

The chain has TRBV12-2 and TRBJ2-2; the table's D call of TRBD2 was not tested on the DNA. TRBV12-2 represents a pseudogene. The CDR3 is 15 residues long. The CDR3 nucleotides read TGTGCAAGTCGCTTAGGACTAGCGGGAGCCGGGGAGCTGTTTTTT. It codes for CASRLGLAGAGELFF.

The J gene is TRBJ2-5, the V gene TRBV5-1, with 8 bases that match TRBD2. CDR3 length equals 15 residues. V dropped 0 bases and J dropped 4; count of bases not matched to a gene: 5. The germline CDR1 and CDR2 sequences are SGHRS and YFSETQ. The CDR3 DNA follows: TGCGCCAGCAGCTTGGCGGGGGGGGAAGGAGAGACCCAGTACTTC. It codes for CASSLAGGEGETQYF.

This clone was seen just once. The chain has TRBV5-1 and TRBJ2-3; TRBD2 aligns across 9 bases. The CDR3 extends over 16 amino acids. Losses at the gene ends were 4 bases for V and 5 bases for J; bases not matched to a gene: 11. Germline lookup yields CDR1 SGHRS and CDR2 YFSETQ. The CDR3 DNA follows: TGCGCCAGCAGCCCTCGGGCTAGCGGGGCATTAGATACGCAGTATTTT. Translating gives CASSPRASGALDTQYF.

The rearrangement links TRBV6-1 to TRBJ2-7; 7 bases map to TRBD1. Germline trimming cut 4 bases from V and 4 bases from J; bases unmatched to any gene: 4. Germline CDR1 reads MNHNS; CDR2 reads SASEGT. The CDR3 runs to 13 residues. The CDR3 nucleotides are TGTGCCAGCAGTGGGGGACAGACTTACGAGCAGTACTTC. It encodes CASSGGQTYEQYF.

The chain is built from TRBV4-3 and TRBJ2-7; possibly TRBD1 for D (6 bases). From germline, CDR1 is LGHNA and CDR2 YSLEER. The CDR3 runs to 15 residues. V lost 0 bases, J lost 3 bases, and 12 bases lay in between. CDR3 residues: CASSQDPQGRYEQYF. CDR3 DNA: TGCGCCAGCAGCCAAGACCCACAGGGCCGCTACGAGCAGTACTTC.